The 16 T cell receptor beta chains below were found in one sample sequenced in a study of T cell responses to AZD1222 COVID-19 vaccine. The protocol was immunoSEQ multiplex PCR, while the TCRdb copy is restricted to in-frame clones and leaves out a portion. The table has some 130,000 clones, approximately 93% seen once. This sample comprised peripheral blood, obtained on day 0 of AZD1222 vaccination. These receptors were obtained from an adult in good health.

In DNA, the CDR3 is TGCGCCAGCAGCTTGGTAGCGGGAGGGCCGAGAAATGAGCAGTTCTTC. It is translated as CASSLVAGGPRNEQFF. The chain carries TRBV5-1 and TRBJ2-1; 11 bases match TRBD2. CDR3 length: 16 residues. Germline lookup yields CDR1 SGHRS and CDR2 YFSETQ. The V segment lost 0 bases and the J segment 7 bases; nucleotides outside the gene matches: 6.

Remarks on this clone: Sequence at one end of the junction differs from germline and may be a read error. This chain links TRBV7-7 with TRBJ2-2; 8 nucleotides align to TRBD2. CDR1 and CDR2 (germline): SSHAT, FNYEAQ (reference sequence). The CDR3 loop spans 15 amino acids. CDR3 coding DNA: TGTGCTAGCAGCTCGGGACTAGCGAACACCGGGGAGCTGTTTTTT. It specifies CASSSGLANTGELFF.

The rearrangement joins TRBV27 to TRBJ2-7; a weak D match, TRBD1 (5 bases). CDR1 is MNHEY and CDR2 is SMNVEV in the germline V gene (reference sequence). CDR3 length: 17 amino acids. The ends were cut back, 4 bases at V and 3 bases at J, with 22 bases in the middle. The CDR3 protein is CASSSGTLKGRGYEQYF. The CDR3 DNA follows: TGTGCCAGCAGTTCGGGTACCCTAAAAGGTAGGGGCTACGAGCAGTACTTC.

The chain recombines TRBV2 with TRBJ2-5, with D perhaps assigned TRBD1 or TRBD2 (5 bases each). CDR3 length: 12 amino acids. The V gene lost 3 bases and the J gene lost 4 bases, with 6 bases spanning the gap. Germline V CDR1 and CDR2: SNHLY, FYNNEI. The CDR3 DNA follows: TGTGCCAGCAGTGAGAGGGGAGAGACCCAGTACTTC. Translation gives CASSERGETQYF.

DNA for the CDR3: TGTGCCACCACCAGGGGACTAGGCCCCTACGAGCAGTACTTC. Its protein is CATTRGLGPYEQYF. The genes are TRBV15 and TRBJ2-7; TRBD2 matches 8 bases. This CDR3 is built from 14 residues. The germline V gene has CDR1 LNHNV and CDR2 YYDKDF (reference sequence). The V segment lost 7 bases and the J segment 2 bases; nucleotides outside the gene matches: 7.

The chain couples TRBV30 to TRBJ1-6; D is unclear. Germline CDR1 is GTSNPN and CDR2 is SVGIG (reference sequence). The CDR3 is made up of 15 amino acids. V lost 0 bases and J 6 bases, leaving 12 bases between the germline ends. The chain's CDR3 is CAWSVLGEPNSPLHF. The CDR3 coding sequence is TGTGCCTGGAGTGTCCTCGGGGAACCTAATTCACCCCTCCACTTT. The full variable domain, its missing parts supplied by reference TRBV30 and TRBJ1-6, is SQTIHQWPATLVQPVGSPLSLECTVEGTSNPNLYWYRQAAGRGLQLLFYSVGIGQISSEVPQNLSASRPQDRQFILSSKKLLLSDSGFYLCAWSVLGEPNSPLHFGNGTRLTVT.

The chain is built from TRBV7-2 and TRBJ2-3, with 11 bases lining up with TRBD2. Germline loops: CDR1 SGHTA, CDR2 FQGNSA. There are 15 residues in the CDR3. V lost 3 bases, J lost 5 bases, and 4 bases stayed unmatched. The CDR3 sequence is CASSFTSGSRDTQYF. The CDR3 coding sequence is TGTGCCAGCAGCTTTACTAGCGGGAGTAGAGATACGCAGTATTTT.

The V and J genes are TRBV6-6 and TRBJ1-1; no definite D call. The germline gives CDR1 MNHNY, CDR2 SVGAGI (reference sequence). This CDR3 region has 14 residues. Deletions cut 10 bases from V and 2 bases from J, with 17 bases between. The CDR3 coding sequence is TGTGCCACCCGAACGGGTTTGGGAAACACTGAAGCTTTCTTT. Protein product: CATRTGLGNTEAFF.

The sample holds one count of this clone. This chain connects TRBV28 to TRBJ2-3; D perhaps matches TRBD1 (5 bases). The CDR3 loop spans 12 amino acids. CDR1 is MDHEN, CDR2 SYDVKM, per germline. V was pared by 6 bases and J by 4 bases, with 8 bases between. The CDR3 DNA sequence: TGTGCCAGCAGCCCAGGGCCAGATACGCAGTATTTT. The encoded protein is CASSPGPDTQYF.

The rearrangement joins TRBV12-3 or TRBV12-4 to TRBJ1-1; D is uncertain. The CDR3 is made up of 12 amino acids. Trimming removed 3 bases at V and 8 bases at J, with 10 bases between. CDR3 DNA sequence: TGTGCCAGCAGTTTTTGGGGATCCGAAGCTTTCTTT. Amino acids: CASSFWGSEAFF.

The chain couples TRBV6-5 to TRBJ1-2, with 9 nucleotides matching TRBD1. Germline CDR1 and CDR2: MNHEY and SVGAGI. The CDR3 is 15 amino acids. V lost 0 bases and J lost 6; bases outside the gene matches: 5. CDR3 sequence: CASSYSITGGNGYTF. Written as DNA, the CDR3 is TGTGCCAGCAGTTACTCGATCACAGGGGGCAATGGCTACACCTTC.

J is TRBJ1-2 and V is TRBV9, with TRBD1 as a possible D gene (5 bases). This CDR3 region has 14 residues. Germline V lookup: CDR1 SGDLS, CDR2 YYNGEE. Trimming removed 3 bases at V and 3 bases at J, with 12 bases between. The CDR3 DNA follows: TGTGCCAGCAGCGCCTGGGGCAGGGACTATGGCTACACCTTC. The encoded protein is CASSAWGRDYGYTF.

This chain connects TRBV5-1 to TRBJ1-6; unclear D gene. CDR1 SGHRS and CDR2 YFSETQ come from the germline V gene. This CDR3 contains 14 residues. Between the trimmed V and J ends, which lost 1 base and 10 bases, there was a span of 12 bases. The CDR3 sequence is CASSLFGEGSPLHF. DNA for the CDR3: TGCGCCAGCAGCTTGTTCGGGGAAGGATCACCCCTCCACTTT.

The chain joins TRBV10-1 to TRBJ2-5; D is unclear. CDR3 size: 13 residues. Looked up from germline, CDR1 is WNHNN and CDR2 is SYGVQD (reference sequence). Between the trimmed V and J ends, which lost 0 bases and 4 bases, there was a span of 6 bases. The CDR3 DNA sequence: TGCGCCAGCAGTGAGTCGGGTAGAGAGACCCAGTACTTC. It yields the protein CASSESGRETQYF.

The CDR3 loop reads CASRAGGKTDTQYF. As DNA, the CDR3 is TGTGCCAGCAGGGCAGGGGGCAAGACAGATACGCAGTATTTT. This chain connects TRBV6-4 to TRBJ2-3, with 8 bases fitting TRBD1. V gave up 6 bases and J gave up 3 bases; unmatched junction bases: 5. CDR3 length equals 14 residues. Germline CDR1 is MRHNA and CDR2 is SNTAGT.

The J gene is TRBJ1-1, the V gene TRBV29-1; D unresolved. CDR1 and CDR2 from the germline V gene are SQVTM and ANQGSEA. The CDR3 loop spans 12 amino acids. The V and J ends lost 3 bases and 4 bases respectively, with 9 bases between them. The chain's CDR3 is CSVDGSGTEAFF. The CDR3 nucleotides read TGCAGCGTTGATGGTTCGGGCACTGAAGCTTTCTTT.